This entry describes one T cell receptor (beta chain). Its antigen is undetermined. The sample originates from a study of cytomegalovirus exposure and HLA in healthy donors. General study findings and limits: Several of the most significant clusters appeared, in a later analysis, to be linked to common viral pathogens.

This CDR3 comprises 14 residues. The ends lost 5 bases at V and 8 bases at J; junction bases unmatched: 8. Germline loops: CDR1 SGHVS, CDR2 FQNEAQ. This PCR relied on a set of 60 Vbeta primers and 13 Jbeta primers. The protocol was immunoSEQ multiplex PCR, while the TCRdb copy is restricted to in-frame clones and leaves out a portion. The sample holds more than 60,000 clones, 80% to 90% seen once. Sequencing was carried out using PBMCs. The chain links TRBV7-8 to TRBJ1-4; TRBD1 matches 7 bases. The receptor's source is a man between 65 and 85 years old in good health and CMV-seropositive. The CDR3 spells CASSLGTVDEKLFF. The DNA for the CDR3 is TGTGCCAGCAGCCTTGGGACAGTCGACGAAAAACTGTTTTTT.